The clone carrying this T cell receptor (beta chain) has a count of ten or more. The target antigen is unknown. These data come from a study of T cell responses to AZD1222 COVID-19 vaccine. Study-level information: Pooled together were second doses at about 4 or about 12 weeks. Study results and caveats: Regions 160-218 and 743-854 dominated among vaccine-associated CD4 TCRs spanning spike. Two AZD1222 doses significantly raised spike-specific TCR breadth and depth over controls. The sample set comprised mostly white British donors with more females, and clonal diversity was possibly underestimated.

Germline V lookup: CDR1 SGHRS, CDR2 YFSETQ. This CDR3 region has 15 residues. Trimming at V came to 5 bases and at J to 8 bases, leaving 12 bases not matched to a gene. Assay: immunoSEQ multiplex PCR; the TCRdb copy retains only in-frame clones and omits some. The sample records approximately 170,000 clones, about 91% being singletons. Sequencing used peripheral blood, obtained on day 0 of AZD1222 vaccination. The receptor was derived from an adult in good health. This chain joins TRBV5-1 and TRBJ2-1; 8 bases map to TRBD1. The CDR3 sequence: CASSTGQGSNDEQFF. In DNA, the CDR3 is TGCGCCAGCAGTACAGGACAGGGAAGTAACGATGAGCAGTTCTTC.